This entry features one TCR beta chain sequence. This clone was seen a handful of times. Its recognized antigen is unknown. No qualities accompany the bases; no much larger clone lies one base away. This record comes from a study of beta chain features in type 1 diabetes (dated by TCRdb to the late 2010s). In the study overall: Mean age, gender distribution, total cell number and subset yield did not differ between patients and healthy donors. A total of approximately 110,000,000 sorted cells were examined across all samples, and a strong correlation was observed between cell number per subset and RNA yield. In the study, TCRB repertoires of sorted circulating CD4+ T cell subsets from recently diagnosed type 1 diabetes patients were compared with those of matched healthy donors. Whereas all 30 or so donors provided naive and central memory subsets, regulatory and stem cell-like memory subsets were isolated from just 8 patients and roughly 8 healthy donors.

Each donor gave one peripheral blood draw, averaging approximately 120 mL, which was collected into heparinised tubes. A BD FACSAria II and a panel including CD45RO, CCR7, CD25, CD127, CD95 and CD27 were used to sort naive, central memory, regulatory and stem cell-like memory CD4+ T cells. Purity was above 95% for every sorted population. PBMCs were separated immediately by Lymphoprep density gradient centrifugation and were stained directly, without being cultured. So that batch effects would be minimized, each experiment stained and sorted samples in pairs, pairing one healthy donor with one patient. The entire isolated RNA was reverse transcribed using the High Capacity cDNA Reverse Transcription Kit, and thus expressed TCRB transcripts were sequenced. Deep immunoSEQ sequencing was applied to naive, central memory and regulatory T cell samples, giving an average of roughly 3.5 million total reads per sample. Sorted cells were lysed in RLT buffer, and RNA was extracted using DNase-treated RNeasy Micro or Mini kits according to cell number. To prevent cross-contamination, every cell subset was processed on its own, while patient and healthy donor samples were processed together. TCRB sequences were amplified from cDNA with the immunoSEQ multiplex PCR, producing 87-bp fragments spanning the CDR3 region. Amplicons were sequenced on the Illumina HiSeq platform. The paper's data handling went like this. Synthetic template baselines were used to correct PCR bias computationally, reads within Hamming distance 2 were collapsed, and singletons that could not be merged were discarded. Reads were aligned against IMGT to assign V, D and J genes, CDR3 length and insertions or deletions at six rearrangement sites. Clonotype counts were normalized to sorted cell number within each subset before computing true diversity and Gini coefficients with the tcR R package. Repertoire sharing was quantified using the overlap coefficient calculated on TCRB nucleotide sequences. Out-of-frame TCRB sequences from naive cells were analyzed to stand in for the pre-selection repertoire. TCRdb took over this immuneACCESS table, retaining in-frame rearrangements with V and J assigned. Such tables are incomplete; in checked studies, under half of the missing clones stem from an unresolved V gene, and the remainder is unexplained. V and J calls and clone size come straight from that table; D and trimming were deduced from the DNA. In this sample the table shows hundreds of thousands of clones, over 13% of which occur a single time. Clones ranked in the top ten supply around 0.04% of the sample.

Points the paper makes about the study in general: Type 1 diabetes patients showed a moderate but significant shortening of TCRB CDR3 length in all four CD4+ subsets. The naive, central memory and regulatory TCRB repertoires appeared to resemble one another more closely among patients than among healthy donors. PCR may preferentially amplify shorter templates, but because patient and control samples were amplified and corrected together, any resulting skew would affect both groups equally. At VDJ recombination sites, patients with type 1 diabetes made fewer insertions and deleted more nucleotides, a pattern implying thymic rearrangement abnormalities. Sequencing cDNA rather than genomic DNA could over-represent highly expressing activated cells, although activation and CD3 levels did not differ between groups. Because the HLA sub-analyses included only small numbers of individuals, any influence of HLA type on TCRB rearrangement was left unresolved.

Sequences were obtained from naive CD4+ T cells from blood. The cell subset or site label for this specimen denotes: true naive CD4+ T cells. The source of this sequence is a young man with type 1 diabetes.

CDR3 protein: CASKGQGAYNEQFF. The DNA sequence is TGTGCCAGCAAGGGGCAGGGAGCGTACAATGAGCAGTTCTTC. The receptor chain draws on TRBV27 and TRBJ2-1; the D element could tentatively be TRBD1 or TRBD2, as 5 bases agree for each. The CDR3 measures 14 amino acids from cysteine to phenylalanine. Of all the DNA, just the CDR3 is kept, 42 bases in frame from base 1. CDR1 and CDR2 were assigned from the germline V gene (reference sequence) as MNHEY and SMNVEV. V drops 7 bases and J drops 4 bases, leaving 14 bases in between.